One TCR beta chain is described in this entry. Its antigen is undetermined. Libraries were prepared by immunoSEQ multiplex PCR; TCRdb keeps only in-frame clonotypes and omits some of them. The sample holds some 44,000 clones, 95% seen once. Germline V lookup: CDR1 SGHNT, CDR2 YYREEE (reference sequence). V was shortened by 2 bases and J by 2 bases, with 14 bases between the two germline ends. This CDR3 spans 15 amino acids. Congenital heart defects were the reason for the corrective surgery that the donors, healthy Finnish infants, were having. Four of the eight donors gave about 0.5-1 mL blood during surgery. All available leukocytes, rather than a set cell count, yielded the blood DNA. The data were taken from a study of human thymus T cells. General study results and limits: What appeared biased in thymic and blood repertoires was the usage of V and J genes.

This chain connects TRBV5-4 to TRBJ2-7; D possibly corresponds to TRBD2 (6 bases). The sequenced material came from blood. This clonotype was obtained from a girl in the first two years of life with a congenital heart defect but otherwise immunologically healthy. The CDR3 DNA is TGTGCCAGCAGCTTCGGGGGTGGGATCGCCTACGAGCAGTACTTC. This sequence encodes CASSFGGGIAYEQYF.